A single TCR beta chain is shown here with its context. This sample was taken from a study of blood T cell repertoires in COVID-19. Whole-study context: Samples came from the United States, Italy and Spain, spanning acute and convalescent COVID-19.

J lost 6 bases, V lost 4 bases, and 12 bases had no gene match. The germline V gene encodes CDR1 SEHNR and CDR2 FQNEAQ (reference sequence). CDR3 length equals 16 residues. Profiled with immunoSEQ multiplex PCR; TCRdb holds only in-frame clones, not every one. Found here are hundreds of thousands of clones, 87% of them singletons; the top ten hold more than 8.5%. Participant-given clinical history determined each cohort assignment. The sample taken for sequencing was PBMCs or T cells enriched from blood (not recorded which). The V call is TRBV7-9, the J call TRBJ1-2; 9 nucleotides match TRBD1. The TCR originated in a woman aged 18-29 years who had recovered from COVID-19. In DNA, the CDR3 is TGTGCCAGCAGCTACACCATCCCGACAGGGGGGGATGGCTACACCTTC. It is translated as CASSYTIPTGGDGYTF.